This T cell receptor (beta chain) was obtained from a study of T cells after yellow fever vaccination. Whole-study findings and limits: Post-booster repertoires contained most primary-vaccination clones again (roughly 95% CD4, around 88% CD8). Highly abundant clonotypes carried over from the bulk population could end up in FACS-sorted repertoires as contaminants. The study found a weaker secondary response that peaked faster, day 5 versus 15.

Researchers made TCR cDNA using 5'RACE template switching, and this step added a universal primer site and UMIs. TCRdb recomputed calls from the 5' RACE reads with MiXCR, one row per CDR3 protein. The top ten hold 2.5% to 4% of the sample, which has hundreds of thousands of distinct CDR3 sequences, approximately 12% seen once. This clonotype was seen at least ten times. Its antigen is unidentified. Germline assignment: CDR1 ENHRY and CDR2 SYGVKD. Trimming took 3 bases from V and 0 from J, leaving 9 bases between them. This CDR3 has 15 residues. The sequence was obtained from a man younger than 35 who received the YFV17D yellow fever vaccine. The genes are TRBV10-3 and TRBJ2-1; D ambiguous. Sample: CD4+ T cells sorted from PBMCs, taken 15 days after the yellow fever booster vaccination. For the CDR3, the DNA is TGTGCCATCAGTGAAGGCCATAGCTCCTACAATGAGCAGTTCTTC. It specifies CAISEGHSSYNEQFF.